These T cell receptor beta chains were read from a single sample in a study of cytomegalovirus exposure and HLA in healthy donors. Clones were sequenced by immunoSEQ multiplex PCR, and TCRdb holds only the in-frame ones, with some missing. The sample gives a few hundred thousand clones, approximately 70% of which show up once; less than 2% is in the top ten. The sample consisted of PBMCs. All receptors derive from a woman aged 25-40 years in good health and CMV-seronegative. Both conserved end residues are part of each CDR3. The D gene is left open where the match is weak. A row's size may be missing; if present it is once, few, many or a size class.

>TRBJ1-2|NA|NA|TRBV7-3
CASSLTGGRGDYGYTF
TGTGCCAGCAGCTTAACGGGTGGAAGGGGTGACTATGGCTACACCTTC
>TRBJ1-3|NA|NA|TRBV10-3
CAIKPERGSGSIYF
TGTGCCATCAAGCCCGAGAGGGGGAGTGGGAGTATATATTTT
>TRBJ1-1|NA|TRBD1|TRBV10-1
CASSESRQGAEAFF
TGCGCCAGCAGTGAGTCGCGGCAGGGGGCTGAAGCTTTCTTT
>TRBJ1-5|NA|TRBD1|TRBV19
CASSRYWGPTGRGLQPQHF
TGTGCCAGTAGTAGATACTGGGGGCCGACAGGGAGAGGACTTCAGCCCCAGCATTTT
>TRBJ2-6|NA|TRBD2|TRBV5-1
CASSTGGRSSGANVLTF
TGCGCCAGCAGCACTGGCGGGAGAAGCTCTGGGGCCAACGTCCTGACTTTC
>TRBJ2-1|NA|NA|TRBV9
CASSVGNSYNEQFF
TGTGCCAGCAGCGTAGGTAACTCCTACAATGAGCAGTTCTTC
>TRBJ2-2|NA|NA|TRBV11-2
CASSLGLNTGELFF
TGTGCCAGCAGCTTAGGTCTGAACACCGGGGAGCTGTTTTTT
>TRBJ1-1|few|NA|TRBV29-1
CSERAMNTEAFF
TGCAGCGAGCGAGCTATGAACACTGAAGCTTTCTTT
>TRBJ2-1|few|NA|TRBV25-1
CASSPGQDSYNEQFF
TGTGCCAGCAGTCCGGGACAAGACTCCTACAATGAGCAGTTCTTC
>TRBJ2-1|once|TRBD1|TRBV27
CASSLRTGSPFF
TGTGCCAGCAGTCTTCGGACAGGGAGTCCGTTCTTC
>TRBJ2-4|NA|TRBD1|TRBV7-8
CASSLVGTGRAKNIQYF
TGTGCCAGCAGCTTAGTTGGGACAGGGCGAGCCAAAAACATTCAGTACTTC
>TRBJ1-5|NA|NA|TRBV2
CASCGETPNQPQHF
TGTGCCAGCTGCGGGGAGACTCCCAATCAGCCCCAGCATTTT
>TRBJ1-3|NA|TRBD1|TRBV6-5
CASSYSRTGAGNTIYF
TGTGCCAGCAGTTACTCGAGGACAGGGGCTGGAAACACCATATATTTT
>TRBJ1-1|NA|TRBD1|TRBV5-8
CASSRTGGWTEAFF
TGTGCCAGCAGCCGGACAGGGGGCTGGACTGAAGCTTTCTTT
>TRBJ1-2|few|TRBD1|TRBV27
CASSLKSGGVYGYTF
TGTGCCAGCAGTTTAAAATCAGGGGGCGTCTATGGCTACACCTTC
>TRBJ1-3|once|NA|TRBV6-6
CASRALASGNTIYF
TGTGCCAGCAGAGCACTAGCCTCTGGAAACACCATATATTTT
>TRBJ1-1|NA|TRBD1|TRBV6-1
CASRPTGAEAFF
TGTGCCAGCAGACCTACAGGGGCAGAAGCTTTCTTT
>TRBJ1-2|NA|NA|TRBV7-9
CASSLVTGLDGYTF
TGTGCCAGCAGCTTAGTAACAGGGCTGGATGGCTACACCTTC
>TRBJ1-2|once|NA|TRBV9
CASSVAPGNYGYTF
TGTGCCAGCAGCGTAGCCCCAGGGAACTATGGCTACACCTTC
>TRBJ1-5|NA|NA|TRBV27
CASSHGRGDQPQHF
TGTGCCAGCAGTCACGGACGGGGGGATCAGCCCCAGCATTTT
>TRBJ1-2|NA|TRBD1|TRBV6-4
CASRRRGLSYGYTF
TGTGCCAGCAGACGCAGGGGGTTAAGCTATGGCTACACCTTC
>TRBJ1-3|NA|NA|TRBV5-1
CASSLELNGNTIYF
TGCGCCAGCAGCTTGGAGCTAAATGGAAACACCATATATTTT
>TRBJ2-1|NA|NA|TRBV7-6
CASSRAGINEQFF
TGTGCCAGCAGCCGAGCGGGTATCAATGAGCAGTTCTTC
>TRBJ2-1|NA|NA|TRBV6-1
CASSTFSAGYNEQFF
TGTGCCAGCAGTACCTTTAGCGCGGGATACAATGAGCAGTTCTTC
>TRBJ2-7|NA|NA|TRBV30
CAWSLSGSGVYEQYF
TGTGCCTGGAGCCTTAGCGGCTCGGGAGTCTACGAGCAGTACTTC
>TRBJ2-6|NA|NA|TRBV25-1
CASSDPGAGANVLTF
TGTGCCAGCAGTGACCCAGGGGCCGGGGCCAACGTCCTGACTTTC
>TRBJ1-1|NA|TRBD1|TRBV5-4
CASSLGNRGVEAFF
TGTGCCAGCAGCTTGGGTAACAGGGGAGTCGAAGCTTTCTTT
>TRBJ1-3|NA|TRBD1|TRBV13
CASSPNRGASGNTIYF
TGTGCCAGCAGCCCAAACAGGGGCGCCTCTGGAAACACCATATATTTT
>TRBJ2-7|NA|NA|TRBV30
CAWGQAYEQYF
TGTGCCTGGGGGCAGGCCTACGAGCAGTACTTC
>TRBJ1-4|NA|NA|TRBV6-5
CASSYSSGVNEKLFF
TGTGCCAGCAGTTACTCATCAGGGGTTAATGAAAAACTGTTTTTT
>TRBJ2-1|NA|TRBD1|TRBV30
CAWSVGFSGGRKFF
TGTGCCTGGAGTGTAGGTTTCTCAGGGGGCCGCAAGTTCTTC
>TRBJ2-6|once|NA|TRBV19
CASSITGAGANVLTF
TGTGCCAGTAGTATTACAGGAGCTGGGGCCAACGTCCTGACTTTC
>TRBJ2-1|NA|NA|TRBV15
CATSREMGGPIGEQFF
TGTGCCACCAGCAGAGAAATGGGGGGGCCAATCGGTGAGCAGTTCTTC
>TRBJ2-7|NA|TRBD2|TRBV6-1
CASSAGYGREQYF
TGTGCCAGCAGTGCGGGTTACGGGAGGGAGCAGTACTTC
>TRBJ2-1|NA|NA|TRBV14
CASSQEAGLINEQFF
TGTGCCAGCAGCCAAGAGGCGGGACTTATAAATGAGCAGTTCTTC
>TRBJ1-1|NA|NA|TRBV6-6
CASRQGWEAFF
TGTGCCAGCAGACAGGGCTGGGAAGCTTTCTTT
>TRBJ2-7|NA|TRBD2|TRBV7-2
CASRPTSGSSYEQYF
TGTGCCAGCAGGCCCACTAGCGGGTCCTCCTACGAGCAGTACTTC
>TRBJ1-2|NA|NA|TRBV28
CASSSSREPLYGYTF
TGTGCCAGCAGTTCCTCCCGCGAGCCTCTCTATGGCTACACCTTC
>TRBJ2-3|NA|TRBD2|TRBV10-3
CAISLGLADTQYF
TGTGCCATCAGCTTAGGACTAGCGGATACGCAGTATTTT
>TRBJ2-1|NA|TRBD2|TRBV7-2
CDSSVSLAGVIYNEQFF
TGTGACAGCAGCGTGTCTCTAGCGGGAGTGATCTACAATGAGCAGTTCTTC
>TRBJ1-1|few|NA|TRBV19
CASSPRGNTEAFF
TGTGCCAGTAGTCCCAGGGGGAACACTGAAGCTTTCTTT
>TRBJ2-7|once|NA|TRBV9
CASSVERESYEQYF
TGTGCCAGCAGCGTAGAGAGGGAATCCTACGAGCAGTACTTC
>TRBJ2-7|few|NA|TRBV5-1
CASSLALTGTWNEQYF
TGCGCCAGCAGCTTGGCCTTAACTGGGACTTGGAACGAGCAGTACTTC
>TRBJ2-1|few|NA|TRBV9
CASSPESLYNEQFF
TGTGCCAGCAGTCCCGAATCACTATACAATGAGCAGTTCTTC